What follows describes a single TCR beta chain. Its antigen is still unknown. Study donors comprised healthy, HIV-negative adults devoid of recent acute infection or vaccination. The sample belongs to a study of shared clonotypes between healthy human individuals. Study-wide context: A donor's plate count was three for CD4 naive and three for CD4 memory; CD8 naive had two and CD8 memory one.

Study results and limitations: Despite large depth, sorted-subset datasets appeared incompletely sequenced. For naive CD4 cells, roughly 4.6% of clonotypes were shared across a handful of donors.

This CDR3 is built from 14 residues. The germline CDR1 and CDR2 sequences are MNHEY and SVGAGI. The V and J ends lost 5 bases and 4 bases, in that order; junction bases with no gene match: 7. Produced via immunoSEQ multiplex PCR; TCRdb's table is partial and in-frame only. This table holds 730,000 or so clones, roughly 70% found once. This TCR was recovered from a woman in her 30s in good health. This chain uses TRBV6-5 with TRBJ2-7; 8 nucleotides match TRBD1. Sequenced input: memory CD4+ T cells sorted from blood. The subset is: CD45RA-negative fraction. The CDR3 DNA reads as TGTGCCAGCAGTCGACAGGGGTGGGGATACGAGCAGTACTTC. The encoded protein is CASSRQGWGYEQYF.